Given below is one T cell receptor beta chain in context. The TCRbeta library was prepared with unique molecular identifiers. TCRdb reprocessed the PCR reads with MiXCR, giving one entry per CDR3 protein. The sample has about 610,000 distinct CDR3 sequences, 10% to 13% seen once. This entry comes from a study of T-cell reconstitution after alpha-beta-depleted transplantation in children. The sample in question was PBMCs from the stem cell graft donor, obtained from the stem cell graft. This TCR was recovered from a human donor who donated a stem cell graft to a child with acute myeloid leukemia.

CDR3 bases: TGTGCCAGCAGCTCGGACGGCCTAGACCAAGAGACCCAGTACTTC. The encoded protein is CASSSDGLDQETQYF. The chain carries TRBV7-2 and TRBJ2-5; D is unresolved. This CDR3 comprises 15 residues. Trimming shortened V by 4 bases and J by 0 bases, and 12 bases separated the two germline ends. Germline V lookup: CDR1 SGHTA, CDR2 FQGNSA.